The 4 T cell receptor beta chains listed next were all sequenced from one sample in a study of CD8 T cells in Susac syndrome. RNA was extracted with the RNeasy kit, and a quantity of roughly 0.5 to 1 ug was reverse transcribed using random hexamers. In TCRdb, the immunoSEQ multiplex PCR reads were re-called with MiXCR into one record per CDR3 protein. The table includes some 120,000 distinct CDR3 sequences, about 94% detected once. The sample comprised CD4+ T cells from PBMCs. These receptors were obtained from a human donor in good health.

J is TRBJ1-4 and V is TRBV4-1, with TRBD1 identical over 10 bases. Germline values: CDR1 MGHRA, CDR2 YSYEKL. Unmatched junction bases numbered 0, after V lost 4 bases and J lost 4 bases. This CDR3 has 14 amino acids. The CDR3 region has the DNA TGCGCCAGCAGCCGGACAGGGGGTAATGAAAAACTGTTTTTT. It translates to CASSRTGGNEKLFF.

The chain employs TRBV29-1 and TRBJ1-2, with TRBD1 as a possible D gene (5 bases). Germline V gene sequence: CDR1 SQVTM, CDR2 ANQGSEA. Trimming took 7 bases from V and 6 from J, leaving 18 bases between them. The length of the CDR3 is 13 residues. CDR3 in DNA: TGCAGCGACCACGGGGCCCCCAGGGATGGCTACACCTTC. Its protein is CSDHGAPRDGYTF.

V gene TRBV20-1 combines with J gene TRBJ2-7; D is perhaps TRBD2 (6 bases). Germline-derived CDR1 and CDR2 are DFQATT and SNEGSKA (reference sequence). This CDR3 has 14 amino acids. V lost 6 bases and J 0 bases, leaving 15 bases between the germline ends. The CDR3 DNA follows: TGCAGTGCCAGCGAAGGGACTCACTCCTACGAGCAGTACTTC. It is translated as CSASEGTHSYEQYF.

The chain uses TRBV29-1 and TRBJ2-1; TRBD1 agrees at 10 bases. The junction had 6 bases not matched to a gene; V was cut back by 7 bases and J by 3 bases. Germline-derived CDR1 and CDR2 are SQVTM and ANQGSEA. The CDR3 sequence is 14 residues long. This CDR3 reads CSAVRDRGYNEQFF. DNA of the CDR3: TGCAGCGCTGTCCGGGACAGGGGCTACAATGAGCAGTTCTTC.